A single T cell receptor beta chain is shown here with its context. Its cognate antigen is unknown. The data originate from a study of T cell responses to AZD1222 COVID-19 vaccine. Sequencing was performed with immunoSEQ multiplex PCR; in TCRdb, only in-frame clones are kept and a portion is missing. The table lists some 150,000 clones, 70% to 90% of them singletons, with approximately 7.2% in the top ten. CDR1 and CDR2 (germline): KGHSH, LQKENI. The CDR3 has 14 residues. The germline V and J ends were trimmed by 6 bases and 0 bases, with 11 bases remaining between them. General study findings and limits: It was only a handful of AZD1222 recipients who were seropositive at baseline.

The clonotype originates from an adult who had recovered from COVID-19. The specimen was peripheral blood, collected after recovery from COVID-19. V and J are TRBV18 and TRBJ1-1, with D perhaps TRBD1 (5 bases). The CDR3 loop reads CASSAGTVNTEAFF. CDR3 in DNA: TGTGCCAGCTCGGCCGGGACGGTGAACACTGAAGCTTTCTTT.